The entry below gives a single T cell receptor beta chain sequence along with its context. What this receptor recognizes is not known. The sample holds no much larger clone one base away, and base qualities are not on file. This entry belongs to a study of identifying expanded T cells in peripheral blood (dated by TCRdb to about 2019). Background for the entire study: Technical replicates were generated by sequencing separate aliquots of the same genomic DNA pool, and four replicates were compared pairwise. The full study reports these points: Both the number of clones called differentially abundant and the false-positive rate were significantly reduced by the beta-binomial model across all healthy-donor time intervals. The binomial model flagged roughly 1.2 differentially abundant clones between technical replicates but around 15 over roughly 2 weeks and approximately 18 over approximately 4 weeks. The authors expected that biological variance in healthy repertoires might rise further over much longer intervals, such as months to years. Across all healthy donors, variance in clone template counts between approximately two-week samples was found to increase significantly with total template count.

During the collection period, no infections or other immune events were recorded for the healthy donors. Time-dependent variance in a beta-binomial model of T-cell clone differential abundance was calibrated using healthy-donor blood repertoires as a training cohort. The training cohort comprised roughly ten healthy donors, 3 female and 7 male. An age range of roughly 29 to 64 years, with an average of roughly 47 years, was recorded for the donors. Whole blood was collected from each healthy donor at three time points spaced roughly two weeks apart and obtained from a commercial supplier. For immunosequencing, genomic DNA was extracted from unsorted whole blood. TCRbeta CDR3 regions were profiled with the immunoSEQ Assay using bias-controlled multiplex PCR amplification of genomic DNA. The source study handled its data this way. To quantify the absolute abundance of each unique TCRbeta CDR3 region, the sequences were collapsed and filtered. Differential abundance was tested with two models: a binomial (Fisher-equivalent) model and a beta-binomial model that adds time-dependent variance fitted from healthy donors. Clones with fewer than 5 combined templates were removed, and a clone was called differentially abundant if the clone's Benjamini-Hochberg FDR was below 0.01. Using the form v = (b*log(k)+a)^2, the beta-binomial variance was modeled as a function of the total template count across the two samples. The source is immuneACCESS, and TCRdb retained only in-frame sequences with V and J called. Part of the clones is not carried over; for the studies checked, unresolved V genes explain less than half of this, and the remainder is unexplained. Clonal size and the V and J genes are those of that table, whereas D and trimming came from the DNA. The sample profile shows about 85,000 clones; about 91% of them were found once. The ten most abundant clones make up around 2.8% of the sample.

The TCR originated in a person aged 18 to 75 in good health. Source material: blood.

The nucleotide sequence reads as follows: TGTGCCAGCAGCACACCGGCTAGCGGAGTTCTGACGAACACCGGGGAGCTGTTTTTT. This translates into CASSTPASGVLTNTGELFF. This chain joins TRBV9 to TRBJ2-2, and TRBD2 matches 7 of the central bases. CDR1 SGDLS and CDR2 YYNGEE are derived from the germline V gene. There are 19 amino acids in the CDR3, from cysteine to phenylalanine inclusive. The only DNA kept is the CDR3, 57 bases in frame from the first base. The V end gives up 4 bases and the J end 0 bases, leaving 15 bases in the junction not matched to a gene.